A single T cell receptor (beta chain) is shown here with its context. The CDR3 length is 16 residues. Trimming shortened V by 2 bases and J by 2 bases, and 14 bases separated the two germline ends. From germline, CDR1 is SGHNT and CDR2 YYREEE (reference sequence). The sample originates from a study of chemoradiotherapy in HPV16-positive cancers. Sequencing used immunoSEQ multiplex PCR; TCRdb keeps in-frame clones, though not all of them. The sample records about 21,000 clones, 70% to 90% being singletons. Sequenced here: blood, sampled from a patient who underwent chemoradiotherapy. The sequence was collected from a human donor with HPV-associated anogenital cancer. The rearrangement links TRBV5-4 to TRBJ1-5, with no clear D. The CDR3 DNA reads as TGTGCCAGCAGCTTATGGCCCCTCGTCGGCAATCAGCCCCAGCATTTT. Protein: CASSLWPLVGNQPQHF.